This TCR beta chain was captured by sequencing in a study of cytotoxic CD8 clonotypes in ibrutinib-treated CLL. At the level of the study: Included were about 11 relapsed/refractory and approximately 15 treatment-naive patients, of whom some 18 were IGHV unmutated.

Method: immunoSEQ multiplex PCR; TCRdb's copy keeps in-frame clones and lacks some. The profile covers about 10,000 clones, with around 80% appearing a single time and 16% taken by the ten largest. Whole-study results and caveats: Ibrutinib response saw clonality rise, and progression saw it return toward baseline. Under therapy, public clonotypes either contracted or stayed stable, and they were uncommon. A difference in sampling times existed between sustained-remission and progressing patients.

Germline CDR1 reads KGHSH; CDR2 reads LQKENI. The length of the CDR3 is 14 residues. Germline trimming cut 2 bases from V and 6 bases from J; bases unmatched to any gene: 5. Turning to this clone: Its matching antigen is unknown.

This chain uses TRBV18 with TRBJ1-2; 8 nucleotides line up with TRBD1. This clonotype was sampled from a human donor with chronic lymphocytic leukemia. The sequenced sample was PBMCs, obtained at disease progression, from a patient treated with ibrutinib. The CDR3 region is CASSPKGQADGYTF. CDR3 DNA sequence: TGTGCCAGCTCACCAAAGGGACAGGCAGATGGCTACACCTTC.